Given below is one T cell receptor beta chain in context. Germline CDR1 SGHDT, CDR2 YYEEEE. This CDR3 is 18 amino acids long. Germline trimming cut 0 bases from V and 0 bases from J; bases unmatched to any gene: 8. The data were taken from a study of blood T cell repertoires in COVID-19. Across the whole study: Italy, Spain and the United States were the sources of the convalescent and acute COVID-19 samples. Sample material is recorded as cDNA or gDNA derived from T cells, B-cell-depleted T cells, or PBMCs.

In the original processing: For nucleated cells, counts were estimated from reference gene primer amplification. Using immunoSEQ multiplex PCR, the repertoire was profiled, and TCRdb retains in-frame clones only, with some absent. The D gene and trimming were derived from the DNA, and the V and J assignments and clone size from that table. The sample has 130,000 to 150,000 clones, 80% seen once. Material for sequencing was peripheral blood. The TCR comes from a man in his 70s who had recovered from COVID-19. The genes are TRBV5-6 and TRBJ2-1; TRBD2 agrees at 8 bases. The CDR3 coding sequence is TGTGCCAGCAGCTTGGAGGAAGCGACTAGCGACTCCTACAATGAGCAGTTCTTC. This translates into CASSLEEATSDSYNEQFF.